A single sample gave rise to the 21 T cell receptor beta chains below, sequenced in a study of blood T cells in healthy people across ages. Primed by a sample-barcoded 5' primer and a J-beta primer mix, a second PCR proceeded for 7 to 11 cycles. MiXCR was run by TCRdb on the 5' RACE reads, yielding one entry per CDR3 protein. The sample holds some 760,000 distinct CDR3 sequences, 20% to 30% seen once. The same data also went into a second study, on T cells of mothers and their children.

Sequences were obtained from blood. Receptors were obtained from a boy aged 5 to 17 in good health.

A few counts support this clonotype. The V and J genes are TRBV14 and TRBJ2-7; D may be TRBD1 (6 bases). The V gene's germline CDR1 is SGHDN and CDR2 FVKESK. The CDR3 runs to 18 residues. The V end was cut by 2 bases, the J end by 0 bases, with 20 bases between. The DNA of the CDR3 is TGTGCCAGCAGCCAACTTGGGGGCACAGGGCCCAGCTCCTACGAGCAGTACTTC. Encoded protein: CASSQLGGTGPSSYEQYF.

This clonotype has more than one count but fewer than ten. The CDR3 is CASSLTGQRHQPQHF. The CDR3 coding sequence is TGTGCCAGCAGCTTAACTGGACAGCGCCATCAGCCCCAGCATTTT. This sequence joins TRBV7-9 and TRBJ1-5, with TRBD1 as a possible D gene (6 bases). The CDR3 sequence is 15 residues long. V dropped 2 bases and J dropped 5 bases, with 13 bases sitting between them. Germline V gene data show CDR1 as SEHNR and CDR2 as FQNEAQ (reference sequence).

This clonotype occurred a few times. The chain is built from TRBV6-2 or TRBV6-3 and TRBJ2-1, with no clear D. V was clipped by 2 bases and J by 4 bases, with 6 bases between them. The V gene's germline CDR1 is MNHEY and CDR2 SVGEGT. The CDR3 is made up of 13 amino acids. The CDR3 DNA reads as TGTGCCAGCAGTTACGTGGAATACAATGAGCAGTTCTTC. As protein: CASSYVEYNEQFF.

The chain recombines TRBV29-1 with TRBJ2-5, with D hard to call. This CDR3 is 10 amino acids long. From germline, CDR1 is SQVTM and CDR2 ANQGSEA. V gave up 5 bases and J gave up 4 bases, with 5 bases separating them. CDR3 bases: TGCAGCGTTAGAGCAGAGACCCAGTACTTC. It yields the protein CSVRAETQYF.

Worth noting for this clonotype: At one boundary the junction diverges from the germline segment, which might be a read error. This sequence joins TRBV9 and TRBJ2-1; TRBD1 agrees at 7 bases. The DNA end lines up better with TRBJ2-5; the J call may be wrong. The CDR3 sequence is 13 residues long. Germline CDR1 and CDR2: SGDLS and YYNGEE. The CDR3 reads CASSYRGSETQYF. In DNA, the CDR3 is TGCGCCAGCAGCTACAGGGGTTCGGAGACCCAGTACTTC.

The CDR3 here is CAISEMGLAGIEQYF. The CDR3 DNA reads as TGTGCCATCAGTGAGATGGGACTAGCGGGAATCGAGCAGTACTTC. The rearrangement links TRBV10-3 to TRBJ2-7, with TRBD2 identical over 13 bases. V shed 2 bases and J 6 bases; nucleotides not matched to a gene: 4. This CDR3 comprises 15 residues. From germline, CDR1 is ENHRY and CDR2 SYGVKD.

This clonotype was observed a handful of times. This may arise from a read error, as a much more abundant clone is one base away. The chain uses TRBV3-1 and TRBJ2-5; D remains ambiguous. The DNA end is more similar to TRBJ2-7, so the J call may be wrong. The length of the CDR3 is 11 residues. Per the germline V gene, CDR1 is LGHDT and CDR2 is YNNKEL (reference sequence). The CDR3 here is CASSQFYEQYF. The CDR3, as DNA: TGTGCCAGCAGCCAATTCTACGAGCAGTACTTC.

This clonotype was seen at least ten times. The chain is built from TRBV5-1 and TRBJ1-4; 10 positions match TRBD1. J lost 2 bases, V lost 4 bases, and 2 bases had no gene match. CDR1 and CDR2 from the germline V gene are SGHRS and YFSETQ. The CDR3 is 15 residues long. In nucleotides, the CDR3 is TGCGCCAGCAGCCTGGGACAGGGGACTAATGAAAAACTGTTTTTT. Translating it yields CASSLGQGTNEKLFF.

This clonotype was counted a few times. V gene TRBV2 combines with J gene TRBJ2-7, with D perhaps matching TRBD1 or TRBD2 (6 bases each). This CDR3 region has 13 residues. Germline CDR1 and CDR2: SNHLY and FYNNEI. The CDR3 loop is CASGRTVTYEQYF. The DNA for the CDR3 is TGTGCTAGCGGCAGGACAGTAACCTACGAGCAGTACTTC.

The chain joins TRBV7-2 to TRBJ2-7; unclear D gene. V was trimmed by 3 bases and J by 6 bases, leaving 15 bases between them. The CDR3 extends over 14 amino acids. Germline V gene sequence: CDR1 SGHTA, CDR2 FQGNSA. CDR3 DNA sequence: TGTGCCAGCAGCTTTTCCGCGTTTGATATCGAGCAGTACTTC. The encoded protein is CASSFSAFDIEQYF.

This chain uses TRBV9 with TRBJ2-3, with D possibly called TRBD1 or TRBD2 (5 bases each). The CDR3 covers 16 residues. Trimming cost V 0 bases and J 2 bases, with 13 bases left between them. The germline V gene encodes CDR1 SGDLS and CDR2 YYNGEE. The CDR3 reads CASSVAGGRTTDTQYF. The CDR3 nucleotides read TGTGCCAGCAGCGTAGCTGGGGGTCGGACCACAGATACGCAGTATTTT.

The rearrangement joins TRBV9 to TRBJ2-7, with 14 bases matching TRBD2. Near its end, the DNA agrees better with TRBJ2-1, so the J call may be wrong. The germline gives CDR1 SGDLS, CDR2 YYNGEE. The CDR3 sequence is 15 residues long. The CDR3 nucleotides read TGTGCCAGCAGCCCGACTAGCGGGGGGGGGGATGAGCAGTTCTTC. This sequence encodes CASSPTSGGGDEQFF.

The genes are TRBV5-1 and TRBJ1-2; 10 nucleotides agree with TRBD1. The CDR3 loop spans 14 amino acids. CDR1 SGHRS and CDR2 YFSETQ come from the germline V gene. V trimming: 0 bases; J trimming: 8 bases; junction bases outside the gene matches: 4. CDR3 nucleotide sequence: TGCGCCAGCAGCTTGGGGGACAGGGGAGGAGGCTACACCTTC. This translates into CASSLGDRGGGYTF.

In its sample, this clonotype was seen a few times. This chain links TRBV3-1 with TRBJ1-1, with D possibly matching TRBD1 (6 bases). The V end was cut by 0 bases, the J end by 7 bases, with 15 bases between. This CDR3 spans 15 amino acids. In germline, CDR1 is LGHDT, CDR2 YNNKEL (reference sequence). The CDR3 nucleotides read TGTGCCAGCAGCCAAGAGGCCTGGGGGGCTGGTGAAGCTTTCTTT. It yields the protein CASSQEAWGAGEAFF.

In this sample, this clonotype turned up a few times. The chain couples TRBV9 to TRBJ1-2; D remains ambiguous. Germline loops: CDR1 SGDLS, CDR2 YYNGEE. The V gene lost 3 bases and the J gene lost 2 bases, with 14 bases spanning the gap. The CDR3 is made up of 15 amino acids. The CDR3 region has the DNA TGTGCCAGCAGCGGCGGAGGTGGCGCCAACTATGGCTACACCTTC. Residues: CASSGGGGANYGYTF.

V and J are TRBV7-9 and TRBJ1-1; 8 nucleotides line up with TRBD1. This CDR3 comprises 14 residues. From germline, CDR1 is SEHNR and CDR2 FQNEAQ (reference sequence). V trimming: 8 bases; J trimming: 1 base; junction bases outside the gene matches: 6. The CDR3 DNA follows: TGTGCCAGCGTACCCGGGACAGGGAACACTGAAGCTTTCTTT. Its protein product is CASVPGTGNTEAFF.

This clonotype was detected only a few times. J is TRBJ1-6 and V is TRBV27; D uncertain. Trimming stripped 2 bases from V and 9 bases from J, with 20 bases between. The CDR3 has 17 residues. Germline CDR1 MNHEY, CDR2 SMNVEV (reference sequence). CDR3 loop: CASSLTGVLGVLSPLHF. The CDR3 DNA follows: TGTGCCAGCAGTTTAACGGGCGTACTGGGTGTACTTTCACCCCTCCACTTT.

The chain couples TRBV29-1 to TRBJ2-4, with D possibly being TRBD1 (5 bases). Germline lookup yields CDR1 SQVTM and CDR2 ANQGSEA. The CDR3 is made up of 14 amino acids. With 5 bases removed from V and 2 bases from J, the gap between germline ends came to 13 bases. CDR3 sequence (DNA): TGCAGCGTTCTAGGGGAAGGGTCCAAAAACATTCAGTACTTC. As protein: CSVLGEGSKNIQYF.

The chain links TRBV3-1 to TRBJ2-1, with 10 bases fitting TRBD1. V was pared by 4 bases and J by 0 bases, with 3 bases of the junction left unmatched. This CDR3 is 16 amino acids long. Germline V gives CDR1 LGHDT, CDR2 YNNKEL (reference sequence). In nucleotides, the CDR3 is TGTGCCAGCAGCCTGGGGACAGGGGACTCCTACAATGAGCAGTTCTTC. Translated: CASSLGTGDSYNEQFF.

This clonotype was found a few times. V gene TRBV5-4 combines with J gene TRBJ2-5, with D hard to call. The DNA end lines up better with TRBJ2-1; the J call may be wrong. Looked up from germline, CDR1 is SGHNT and CDR2 is YYREEE (reference sequence). The CDR3 runs to 15 residues. The CDR3 protein is CASSLPVQYDNEQFF. The DNA of the CDR3 is TGTGCCAGCAGCTTGCCCGTACAGTACGACAATGAGCAGTTCTTC.

This clonotype came up a few times. V and J are TRBV6-5 and TRBJ2-5; 11 positions agree with TRBD2. The last part of the DNA fits TRBJ2-7 better; the J call may be wrong. Looked up from germline, CDR1 is MNHEY and CDR2 is SVGAGI. This CDR3 contains 14 residues. The DNA for the CDR3 is TGTGCCAGCAGGATCCTAGCGGGAGGTGACGAGCAGTACTTC. Its protein is CASRILAGGDEQYF.